A selection of T cell receptor beta chains follows, all from one sample in a study of blood T cell repertoires in COVID-19. The protocol was immunoSEQ multiplex PCR, while the TCRdb copy is restricted to in-frame clones and leaves out a portion. The sample has 120,000 or so clones, about two thirds seen once. The source material was peripheral blood. The receptors derive from a human donor with acute or convalescent COVID-19. The donor label of this sample is uncertain. The CDR3 runs from the conserved cysteine through the conserved F or W. Fields, in order: clone size, D gene, CDR3 length, J gene, V gene, CDR3 protein, CDR3 DNA. D genes are given only for firm matches. Clone size, where shown, is once, few, many, or a class for clones that have expanded.

NA | NA | 19 | TRBJ1-5 | TRBV11-3 | CASSVTVVQGPPANQPQHF | TGTGCCAGCAGCGTTACTGTCGTCCAGGGGCCCCCGGCCAATCAGCCCCAGCATTTT
few | TRBD1 | 16 | TRBJ2-5 | TRBV7-6 | CASSVGQGSFGETQYF | TGTGCCAGCAGCGTAGGACAGGGATCCTTTGGAGAGACCCAGTACTTC
few | NA | 16 | TRBJ1-1 | TRBV3-1/TRBV3-2 | CASSQVEGVTGTEAFF | TGTGCCAGCAGCCAAGTTGAAGGGGTCACGGGCACTGAAGCTTTCTTT
few | NA | 15 | TRBJ1-4 | TRBV9 | CASSAYTGTIEKLFF | TGTGCCAGCAGCGCATACACAGGGACTATAGAAAAACTGTTTTTT
NA | NA | 14 | TRBJ1-3 | TRBV7-3 | CASSLSPGENTIYF | TGTGCCAGCAGCTTATCCCCAGGGGAAAACACCATATATTTT
NA | NA | 14 | TRBJ2-3 | TRBV5-1 | CASSVAGAQDTQYF | TGCGCCAGCAGCGTTGCGGGGGCGCAAGATACGCAGTATTTT
NA | NA | 14 | TRBJ1-1 | TRBV9 | CASSVGPSGTEAFF | TGTGCCAGCAGCGTAGGTCCGAGCGGGACTGAAGCTTTCTTT
once | NA | 13 | TRBJ2-1 | TRBV12-3/TRBV12-4 | CASSFAQGYEQFF | TGTGCCAGCAGTTTCGCTCAGGGCTATGAGCAGTTCTTC
NA | NA | 14 | TRBJ2-3 | TRBV5-6 | CASSRYSRTDTQYF | TGTGCCAGTTCCCGGTACTCCCGCACAGATACGCAGTATTTT
once | TRBD1 | 14 | TRBJ1-5 | TRBV27 | CASSLGQGNQPQHF | TGTGCCAGCAGTTTAGGACAGGGCAATCAGCCCCAGCATTTT
NA | TRBD1 | 13 | TRBJ2-7 | TRBV5-1 | CASSTGQGYEQYF | TGCGCCAGCAGCACGGGACAGGGCTACGAGCAGTACTTC
NA | NA | 14 | TRBJ1-2 | TRBV18 | CASSPVTRAGGYTF | TGTGCCAGCTCACCAGTTACGAGGGCTGGTGGCTACACCTTC
NA | TRBD2 | 18 | TRBJ2-2 | TRBV4-1 | CASSGLAGPSKRTGELFF | TGCGCCAGCAGCGGACTAGCGGGGCCCTCGAAAAGGACCGGGGAGCTGTTTTTT
NA | NA | 15 | TRBJ2-6 | TRBV13 | CASTAGQSGANVLTF | TGTGCCAGCACCGCAGGCCAGTCTGGGGCCAACGTCCTGACTTTC